What follows describes a single T cell receptor (beta chain). Per the study methods: Reference gene primer amplification gave nucleated cell count estimates. Repertoires were generated with immunoSEQ multiplex PCR, while TCRdb's copy carries only in-frame clones and drops some. V and J calls and clone size are copied from that table; D and trimming were computed from the DNA. The sample lists 90,000 to 120,000 clones; about 80% were seen once. The sample originates from a study of blood T cell repertoires in COVID-19. On the study more broadly: Donors in the United States, Italy and Spain gave samples during acute or convalescent COVID-19.

V was pared by 3 bases and J by 7 bases, with 12 bases between. The CDR3 consists of 13 residues. The sequence derives from a man in his 70s with acute or convalescent COVID-19. What was sequenced was peripheral blood. The gene calls are TRBV12-3 or TRBV12-4 and TRBJ1-2; D ambiguous. The CDR3 nucleotides are TGTGCCAGCAGTTTGGCCAGTTCTCGTGGCTACACCTTC. It yields the protein CASSLASSRGYTF.